One and the same sample provided the 5 T cell receptor beta chains below, sequenced in a study of T cell responses to AZD1222 COVID-19 vaccine. Method: immunoSEQ multiplex PCR; TCRdb's copy keeps in-frame clones and lacks some. Here the sample spans approximately 190,000 clones, roughly 92% being singletons. The sample was peripheral blood, taken on day 0 of AZD1222 vaccination. Source of these receptors: an adult in good health.

The V gene is TRBV5-1, the J gene TRBJ2-3, with 9 bases aligning to TRBD2. The germline V gene encodes CDR1 SGHRS and CDR2 YFSETQ. This CDR3 has 14 residues. J gave up 6 bases and V 7 bases, and 9 bases lay outside the gene matches. CDR3 DNA: TGCGCCAGCGGTATAGCGGGGGCACCGGATACGCAGTATTTT. Protein product: CASGIAGAPDTQYF.

The rearrangement links TRBV6-5 to TRBJ2-5; no firm D call. Germline lookup yields CDR1 MNHEY and CDR2 SVGAGI. Trimming left V 0 bases short and J 6 bases short, with 11 bases between. This CDR3 comprises 14 residues. The CDR3: CASSYSGVGKTQYF. The DNA of the CDR3 is TGTGCCAGCAGTTACTCGGGCGTCGGAAAGACCCAGTACTTC.

The V and J genes are TRBV30 and TRBJ1-2; no definite D call. V lost 3 bases, J lost 2 bases, and 4 bases lay in between. The CDR3 contains 11 residues. The germline CDR1 and CDR2 sequences are GTSNPN and SVGIG (reference sequence). CDR3 sequence reads: CAWSRNYGYTF. CDR3 DNA: TGTGCCTGGAGCCGGAACTATGGCTACACCTTC.

V gene TRBV4-1 combines with J gene TRBJ1-6; the D is unclear. Trimming took off 3 bases at V and 0 bases at J, with 9 bases between the two ends. CDR3 length equals 16 residues. Germline values: CDR1 MGHRA, CDR2 YSYEKL. CDR3 protein: CASSHGTSSYNSPLHF. CDR3 DNA: TGCGCCAGCAGCCACGGAACCAGCTCCTATAATTCACCCCTCCACTTT.

This rearrangement joins TRBV7-8 to TRBJ1-6; 7 bases line up with TRBD1. The V segment lost 6 bases and the J segment 0 bases; nucleotides outside the gene matches: 17. The germline V gene has CDR1 SGHVS and CDR2 FQNEAQ. This CDR3 is built from 20 residues. CDR3 coding DNA: TGTGCCAGCAGTCTCCTCCGACCCCCAGGGGGACGCTCCTATAATTCACCCCTCCACTTT. It translates to CASSLLRPPGGRSYNSPLHF.